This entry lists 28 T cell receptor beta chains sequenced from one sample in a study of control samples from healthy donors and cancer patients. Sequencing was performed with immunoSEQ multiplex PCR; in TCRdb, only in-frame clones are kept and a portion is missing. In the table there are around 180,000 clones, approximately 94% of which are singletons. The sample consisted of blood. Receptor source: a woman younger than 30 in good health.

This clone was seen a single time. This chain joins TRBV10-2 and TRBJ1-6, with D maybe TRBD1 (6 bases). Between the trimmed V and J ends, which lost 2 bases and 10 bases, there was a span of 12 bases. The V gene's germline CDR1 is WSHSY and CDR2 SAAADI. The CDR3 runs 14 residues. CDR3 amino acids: CASSETPGESPLHF. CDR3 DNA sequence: TGCGCCAGCAGTGAGACCCCAGGGGAGTCACCCCTCCACTTT.

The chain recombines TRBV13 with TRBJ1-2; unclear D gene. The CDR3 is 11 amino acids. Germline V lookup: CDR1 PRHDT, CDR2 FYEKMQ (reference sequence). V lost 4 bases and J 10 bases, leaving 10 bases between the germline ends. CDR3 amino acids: CASSSWGDYTF. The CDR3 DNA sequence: TGTGCCAGCAGCTCCTGGGGAGACTACACCTTC.

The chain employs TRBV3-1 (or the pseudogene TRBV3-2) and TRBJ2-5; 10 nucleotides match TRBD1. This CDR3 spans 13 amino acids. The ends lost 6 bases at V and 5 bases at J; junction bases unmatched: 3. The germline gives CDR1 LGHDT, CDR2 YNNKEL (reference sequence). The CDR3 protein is CASSRQGAETQYF. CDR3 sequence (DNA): TGTGCCAGCAGTCGACAGGGGGCGGAGACCCAGTACTTC.

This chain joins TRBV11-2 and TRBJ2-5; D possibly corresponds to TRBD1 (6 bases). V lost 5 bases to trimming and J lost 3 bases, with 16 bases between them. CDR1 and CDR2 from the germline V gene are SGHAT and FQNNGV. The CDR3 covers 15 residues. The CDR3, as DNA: TGTGCCAGCAGCGCCACCGGGACATATGAAGAGACCCAGTACTTC. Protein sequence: CASSATGTYEETQYF. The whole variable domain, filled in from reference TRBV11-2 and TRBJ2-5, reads EAGVAQSPRYKIIEKRQSVAFWCNPISGHATLYWYQQILGQGPKLLIQFQNNGVVDDSQLPKDRFSAERLKGVDSTLKIQPAKLEDSAVYLCASSATGTYEETQYFGPGTRLLVL.

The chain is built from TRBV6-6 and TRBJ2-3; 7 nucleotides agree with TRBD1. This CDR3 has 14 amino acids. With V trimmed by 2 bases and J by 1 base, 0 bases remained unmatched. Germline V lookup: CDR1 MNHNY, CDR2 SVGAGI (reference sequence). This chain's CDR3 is CASSYGQGTDTQYF. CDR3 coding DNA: TGTGCCAGCAGTTACGGACAGGGCACAGATACGCAGTATTTT.

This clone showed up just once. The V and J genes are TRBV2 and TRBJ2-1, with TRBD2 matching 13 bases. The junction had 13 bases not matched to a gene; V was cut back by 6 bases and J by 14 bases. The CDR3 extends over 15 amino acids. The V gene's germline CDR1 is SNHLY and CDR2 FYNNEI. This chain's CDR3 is CASRGTLAGGPEEFF. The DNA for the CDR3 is TGTGCCAGCAGGGGCACACTAGCGGGAGGGCCAGAGGAGTTCTTC.

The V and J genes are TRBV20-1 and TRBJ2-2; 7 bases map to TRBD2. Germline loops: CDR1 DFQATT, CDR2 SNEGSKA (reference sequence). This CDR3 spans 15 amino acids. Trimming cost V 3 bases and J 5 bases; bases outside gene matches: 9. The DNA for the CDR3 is TGCAGTGCTAGTCCCAGCGGGACCCGGACCGGGGAGCTGTTTTTT. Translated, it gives CSASPSGTRTGELFF.

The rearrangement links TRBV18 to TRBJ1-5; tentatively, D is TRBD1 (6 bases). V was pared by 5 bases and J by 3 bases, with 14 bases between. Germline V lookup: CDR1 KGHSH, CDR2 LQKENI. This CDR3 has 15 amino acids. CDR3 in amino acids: CASSTAQGNNQPQHF. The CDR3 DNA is TGTGCCAGCTCAACGGCACAGGGAAACAATCAGCCCCAGCATTTT.

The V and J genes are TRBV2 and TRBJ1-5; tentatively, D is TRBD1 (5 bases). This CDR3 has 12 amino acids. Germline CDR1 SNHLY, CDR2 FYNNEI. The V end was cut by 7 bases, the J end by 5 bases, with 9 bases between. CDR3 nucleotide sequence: TGTGCCAGCACGGGGGAACATCAGCCCCAGCATTTT. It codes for CASTGEHQPQHF.

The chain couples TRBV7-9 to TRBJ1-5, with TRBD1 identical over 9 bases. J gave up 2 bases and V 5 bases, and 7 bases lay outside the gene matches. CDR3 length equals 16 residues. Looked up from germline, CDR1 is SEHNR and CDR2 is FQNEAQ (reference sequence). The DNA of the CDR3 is TGTGCCAGCAGCAGAACAGGGGGCAACGGCAATCAGCCCCAGCATTTT. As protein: CASSRTGGNGNQPQHF.

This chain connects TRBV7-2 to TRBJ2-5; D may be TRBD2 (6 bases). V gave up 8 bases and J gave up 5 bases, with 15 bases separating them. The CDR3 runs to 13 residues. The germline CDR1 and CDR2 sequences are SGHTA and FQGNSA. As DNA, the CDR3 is TGTGCCAGCCGGATCGGGGGTATTGAGACCCAGTACTTC. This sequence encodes CASRIGGIETQYF.

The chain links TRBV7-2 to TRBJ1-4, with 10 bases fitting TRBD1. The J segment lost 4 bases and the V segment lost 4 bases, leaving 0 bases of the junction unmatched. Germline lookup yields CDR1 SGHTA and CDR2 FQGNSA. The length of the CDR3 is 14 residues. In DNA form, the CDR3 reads TGTGCCAGCAGCTGGACAGGGGGTAATGAAAAACTGTTTTTT. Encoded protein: CASSWTGGNEKLFF.

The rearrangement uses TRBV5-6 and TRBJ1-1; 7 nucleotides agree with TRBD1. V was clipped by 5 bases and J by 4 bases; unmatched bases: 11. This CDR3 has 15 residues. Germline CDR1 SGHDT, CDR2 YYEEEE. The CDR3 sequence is CASRPSGGRGTEAFF. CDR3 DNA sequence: TGTGCCAGCAGGCCGTCAGGGGGGCGAGGCACTGAAGCTTTCTTT.

The CDR3 reads CASSPDRGREKLFF. In DNA form, the CDR3 reads TGTGCCAGCAGCCCGGACAGGGGGCGAGAAAAACTGTTTTTT. V and J are TRBV11-3 and TRBJ1-4; TRBD1 aligns across 11 bases. The CDR3 has 14 amino acids. Germline trimming cut 5 bases from V and 8 bases from J; bases unmatched to any gene: 4. CDR1 is SGHNT and CDR2 is YENEEA in the germline V gene.

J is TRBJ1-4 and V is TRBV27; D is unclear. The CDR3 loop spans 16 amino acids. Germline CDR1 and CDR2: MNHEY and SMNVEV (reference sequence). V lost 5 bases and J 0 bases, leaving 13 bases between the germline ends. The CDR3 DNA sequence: TGTGCCAGCAGTCTTGGACCCTTTTCAACTAATGAAAAACTGTTTTTT. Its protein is CASSLGPFSTNEKLFF. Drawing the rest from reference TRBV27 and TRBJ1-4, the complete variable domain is EAQVTQNPRYLITVTGKKLTVTCSQNMNHEYMSWYRQDPGLGLRQIYYSMNVEVTDKGDVPEGYKVSRKEKRNFPLILESPSPNQTSLYFCASSLGPFSTNEKLFFGSGTQLSVL.

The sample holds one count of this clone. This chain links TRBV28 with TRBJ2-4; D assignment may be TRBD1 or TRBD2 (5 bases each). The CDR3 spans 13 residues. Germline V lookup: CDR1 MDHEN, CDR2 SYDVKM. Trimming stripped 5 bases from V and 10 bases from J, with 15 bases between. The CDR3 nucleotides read TGTGCCAGCAGTCTCGGGACGCCACAAATTCAGTACTTC. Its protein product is CASSLGTPQIQYF. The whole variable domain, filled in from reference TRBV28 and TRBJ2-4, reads DVKVTQSSRYLVKRTGEKVFLECVQDMDHENMFWYRQDPGLGLRLIYFSYDVKMKEKGDIPEGYSVSREKKERFSLILESASTNQTSMYLCASSLGTPQIQYFGAGTRLSVL.

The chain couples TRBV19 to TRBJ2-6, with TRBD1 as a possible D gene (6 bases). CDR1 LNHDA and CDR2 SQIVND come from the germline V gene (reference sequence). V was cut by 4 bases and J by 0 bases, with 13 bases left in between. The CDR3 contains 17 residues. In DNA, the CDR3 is TGTGCCAGTAGTACCCACAGGGCCCTCTCTGGGGCCAACGTCCTGACTTTC. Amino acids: CASSTHRALSGANVLTF.

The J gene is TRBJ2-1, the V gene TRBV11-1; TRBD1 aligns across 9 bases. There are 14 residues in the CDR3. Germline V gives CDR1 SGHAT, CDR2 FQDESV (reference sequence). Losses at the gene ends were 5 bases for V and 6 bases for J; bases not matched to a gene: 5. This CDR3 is CASSAWTGVNEQFF. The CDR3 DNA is TGTGCCAGCAGCGCGTGGACAGGGGTCAATGAGCAGTTCTTC.

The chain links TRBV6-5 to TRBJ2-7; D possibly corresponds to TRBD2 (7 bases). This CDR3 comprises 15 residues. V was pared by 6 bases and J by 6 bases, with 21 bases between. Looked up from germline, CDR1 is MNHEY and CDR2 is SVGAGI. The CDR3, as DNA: TGTGCCAGCAGCACCCGGGGGGCTGCCCCCGGCGAGCAGTACTTC. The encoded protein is CASSTRGAAPGEQYF.

CDR3 amino acids: CASSLQTGGTEAFF. CDR3 DNA sequence: TGTGCCAGCAGCCTTCAGACAGGGGGAACTGAAGCTTTCTTT. The genes are TRBV3-1 (or the pseudogene TRBV3-2) and TRBJ1-1; 9 positions match TRBD1. This CDR3 has 14 residues. Germline V gene lookup returns CDR1 LGHDT and CDR2 YNNKEL (reference sequence). J was trimmed by 5 bases and V by 4 bases; bases with no gene match: 5.

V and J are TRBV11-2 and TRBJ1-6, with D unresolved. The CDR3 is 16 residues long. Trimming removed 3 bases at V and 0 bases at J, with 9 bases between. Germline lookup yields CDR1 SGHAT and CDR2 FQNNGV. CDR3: CASSFGFSSYNSPLHF. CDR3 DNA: TGTGCCAGCAGCTTTGGTTTTTCCTCCTATAATTCACCCCTCCACTTT. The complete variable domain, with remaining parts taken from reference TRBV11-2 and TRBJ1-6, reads EAGVAQSPRYKIIEKRQSVAFWCNPISGHATLYWYQQILGQGPKLLIQFQNNGVVDDSQLPKDRFSAERLKGVDSTLKIQPAKLEDSAVYLCASSFGFSSYNSPLHFGNGTRLTVT.

The CDR3 region is CASSRGQAYYGYTF. CDR3 nucleotide sequence: TGTGCCAGCAGCCGAGGACAGGCGTACTATGGCTACACCTTC. This sequence joins TRBV7-9 and TRBJ1-2, with 7 positions matching TRBD1. Germline V gene data show CDR1 as SEHNR and CDR2 as FQNEAQ (reference sequence). With 5 bases clipped from V and 3 bases from J, the junction kept 6 bases outside the gene matches. This CDR3 has 14 residues.

This CDR3 is CASSSTGGNIYGYTF. CDR3 bases: TGTGCCAGCAGCTCGACAGGGGGCAACATCTATGGCTACACCTTC. J is TRBJ1-2 and V is TRBV7-2; 10 bases are a match to TRBD1. CDR1 is SGHTA and CDR2 is FQGNSA in the germline V gene. The length of the CDR3 is 15 residues. V shed 4 bases and J 4 bases; nucleotides not matched to a gene: 6.

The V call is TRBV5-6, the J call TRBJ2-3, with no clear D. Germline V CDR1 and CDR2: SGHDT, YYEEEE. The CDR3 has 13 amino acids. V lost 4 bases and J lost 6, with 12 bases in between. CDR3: CASSISRVDTQYF. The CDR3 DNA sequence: TGTGCCAGCAGCATAAGTAGAGTGGATACGCAGTATTTT.

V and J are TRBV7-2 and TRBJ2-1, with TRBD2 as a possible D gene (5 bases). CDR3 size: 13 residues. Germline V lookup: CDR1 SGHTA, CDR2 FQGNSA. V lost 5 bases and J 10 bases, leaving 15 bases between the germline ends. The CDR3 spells CASSPGWENEQFF. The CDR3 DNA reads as TGTGCCAGCAGCCCTGGTTGGGAGAACGAGCAGTTCTTC.

In DNA, the CDR3 is TGCGCCAGCAGCCAAAATCCGGGACAGGGGGCAAGTGGCTACACCTTC. Amino acid sequence: CASSQNPGQGASGYTF. The chain recombines TRBV4-3 with TRBJ1-2; 12 bases match TRBD1. CDR1 is LGHNA, CDR2 YSLEER, per germline. The CDR3 contains 16 residues. Trimming at V came to 2 bases and at J to 7 bases, leaving 8 bases not matched to a gene.

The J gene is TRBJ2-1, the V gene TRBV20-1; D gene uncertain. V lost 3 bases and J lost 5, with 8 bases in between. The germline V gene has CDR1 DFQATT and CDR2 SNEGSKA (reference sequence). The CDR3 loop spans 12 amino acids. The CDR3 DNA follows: TGCAGTGCTAGTACACCCCACAATGAGCAGTTCTTC. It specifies CSASTPHNEQFF.

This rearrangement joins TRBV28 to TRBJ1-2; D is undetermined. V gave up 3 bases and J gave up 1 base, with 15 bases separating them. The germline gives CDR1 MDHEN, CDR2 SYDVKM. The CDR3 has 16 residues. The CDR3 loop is CASSFTLGSLNYGYTF. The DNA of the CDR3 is TGTGCCAGCAGTTTCACGCTGGGCAGTCTTAACTATGGCTACACCTTC.